The 27 T cell receptor beta chains listed next were all sequenced from one sample in a study of cytomegalovirus exposure and HLA in healthy donors (dated by TCRdb to 2016 to 2017). Library generation was performed with the immunoSEQ multiplex PCR assay. The immuneACCESS repertoire file appears here via TCRdb, limited to in-frame rearrangements. These files lack a portion of the clones; in checked studies, under half of the deficit traces to unresolved V genes, and the cause of the others is not known. This sample lists around 73,000 clones; about 90% were detected once. The top ten clonotypes cover around 4% of the sample. The specimen sequenced was PBMCs. These receptor sequences come from a woman aged 18-29 years in good health and CMV-seropositive.

This clone was detected only a few times. The rearrangement joins TRBV28 to TRBJ2-7; TRBD1 matches at 7 bases. Germline assignment: CDR1 MDHEN and CDR2 SYDVKM. This CDR3 has 17 amino acids. V gave up 3 bases and J gave up 0 bases; unmatched junction bases: 11. As DNA, the CDR3 is TGTGCCAGCAGTTTCTGGCTCAAGGGGGCCAGCTCCTACGAGCAGTACTTC. This translates into CASSFWLKGASSYEQYF.

V gene TRBV19 combines with J gene TRBJ1-2, with TRBD1 matching 8 bases. There are 14 residues in the CDR3. Unmatched junction bases numbered 3, after V lost 6 bases and J lost 0 bases. Germline lookup yields CDR1 LNHDA and CDR2 SQIVND (reference sequence). The CDR3 sequence is CASRQGVANYGYTF. CDR3 nucleotides: TGTGCCAGTAGACAGGGGGTAGCTAACTATGGCTACACCTTC.

The chain links TRBV9 to TRBJ2-7, with TRBD2 identical over 8 bases. After removal of 0 bases from V and 1 base from J, the junction contained 0 bases not matched to a gene. Germline loops: CDR1 SGDLS, CDR2 YYNGEE. The CDR3 loop spans 14 amino acids. CDR3 bases: TGTGCCAGCAGCGTAGCTAGCGGGTCCTACGAGCAGTACTTC. It codes for CASSVASGSYEQYF.

The V call is TRBV6-5, the J call TRBJ2-7; possibly TRBD1 for D (5 bases). The germline V gene has CDR1 MNHEY and CDR2 SVGAGI. This CDR3 has 15 amino acids. Trimming removed 5 bases at V and 2 bases at J, with 16 bases between. The CDR3 spells CASSQPQGFPYEQYF. The CDR3 coding sequence is TGTGCCAGCAGTCAACCTCAGGGTTTCCCCTACGAGCAGTACTTC.

The chain is built from TRBV6-4 and TRBJ2-1, with 8 positions matching TRBD2. This CDR3 is built from 16 residues. Per germline, CDR1 MRHNA and CDR2 SNTAGT. The V gene end was trimmed by 6 bases and the J gene end by 4 bases; junction bases not matched to a gene: 11. The CDR3 nucleotides read TGTGCCAGCAGAAGTCACGGGGGGGGCTCTTACAATGAGCAGTTCTTC. Protein product: CASRSHGGGSYNEQFF.

The gene calls are TRBV6-1 and TRBJ2-1; D gene unclear. V was shortened by 2 bases and J by 0 bases, with 11 bases between the two germline ends. Germline V gene data show CDR1 as MNHNS and CDR2 as SASEGT. The CDR3 loop spans 16 amino acids. In DNA, the CDR3 is TGTGCCAGCAGTGAAAATCCGGAGAGCTCCTACAATGAGCAGTTCTTC. Protein product: CASSENPESSYNEQFF.

The CDR3 spells CASSEGRTSGRNQETQYF. The CDR3 bases are TGTGCCAGCAGTGAAGGAAGGACTAGCGGGAGGAACCAAGAGACCCAGTACTTC. The genes are TRBV2 and TRBJ2-5, with 14 bases lining up with TRBD2. The length of the CDR3 is 18 residues. The V gene's germline CDR1 is SNHLY and CDR2 FYNNEI. After removal of 1 base from V and 0 bases from J, the junction contained 4 bases not matched to a gene.

The chain carries TRBV10-3 and TRBJ1-4, with a possible D match to TRBD1 (6 bases). The CDR3 contains 15 residues. Per germline, CDR1 ENHRY and CDR2 SYGVKD. V lost 0 bases and J 8 bases, leaving 13 bases between the germline ends. CDR3 residues: CAISESPGVGEKLFF. CDR3 DNA sequence: TGTGCCATCAGTGAGTCCCCAGGGGTCGGAGAAAAACTGTTTTTT.

This chain joins TRBV4-1 and TRBJ1-4; 7 nucleotides match TRBD1. The V and J ends lost 4 bases and 5 bases, in that order; junction bases with no gene match: 4. Germline V CDR1 and CDR2: MGHRA, YSYEKL. This CDR3 spans 14 amino acids. The CDR3 DNA reads TGCGCCAGCAGCCCGGGACAGTTCAATGAAAAACTGTTTTTT. This encodes CASSPGQFNEKLFF.

This clone was picked up a small number of times. This chain joins TRBV7-2 and TRBJ2-1; unclear D gene. The CDR3 contains 15 residues. Germline CDR1 and CDR2: SGHTA and FQGNSA. V was clipped by 6 bases and J by 2 bases, with 14 bases between them. CDR3 DNA sequence: TGTGCCAGCAGTGCCATCATGAGCGCCTACAATGAGCAGTTCTTC. As protein: CASSAIMSAYNEQFF.

The chain has TRBV7-9 and TRBJ2-3; TRBD1 aligns across 8 bases. Losses at the gene ends were 5 bases for V and 2 bases for J; bases not matched to a gene: 9. CDR3 length: 16 amino acids. Germline V gene sequence: CDR1 SEHNR, CDR2 FQNEAQ (reference sequence). Here the CDR3 DNA reads TGTGCCAGCAGCCCAATCAGGACAGGGAACACAGATACGCAGTATTTT. Protein sequence: CASSPIRTGNTDTQYF.

V and J are TRBV13 and TRBJ2-1; 8 positions agree with TRBD2. The CDR3 contains 19 residues. CDR1 and CDR2 from the germline V gene are PRHDT and FYEKMQ (reference sequence). J gave up 6 bases and V 5 bases, and 21 bases lay outside the gene matches. The CDR3 region is CASSPTTAGVSLLTNEQFF. CDR3 coding DNA: TGTGCCAGCAGCCCAACGACAGCGGGGGTTTCTCTTTTAACCAATGAGCAGTTCTTC.

Notes on this clone: This specimen includes other DNA sequences encoding the same CDR3. This chain uses TRBV10-3 with TRBJ1-1, with TRBD1 matching over 8 bases. The length of the CDR3 is 14 residues. The J segment lost 4 bases and the V segment lost 5 bases, leaving 6 bases of the junction unmatched. Germline CDR1 ENHRY, CDR2 SYGVKD. CDR3: CAISTGQGGTEAFF. The CDR3 DNA follows: TGTGCCATCAGTACAGGACAGGGCGGCACTGAAGCTTTCTTT.

This clone appeared a single time. J is TRBJ2-7 and V is TRBV6-1; 7 bases are shared with TRBD1. Germline V gene sequence: CDR1 MNHNS, CDR2 SASEGT. V lost 6 bases to trimming and J lost 2 bases; unmatched junction nucleotides: 4. The CDR3 totals 13 residues. Here the CDR3 reads CASRPGQTYEQYF. CDR3 bases: TGTGCCAGCAGGCCGGGACAGACCTACGAGCAGTACTTC.

J is TRBJ1-4 and V is TRBV2; possibly TRBD1 for D (5 bases). V shed 8 bases and J shed 1 base, with 17 bases lying between them. Germline V gene data show CDR1 as SNHLY and CDR2 as FYNNEI. The CDR3 has 16 amino acids. This CDR3 is CASLKRGVLTNEKLFF. CDR3 nucleotide sequence: TGTGCCAGCCTGAAGCGGGGGGTCCTAACTAATGAAAAACTGTTTTTT.

The gene calls are TRBV6-1 and TRBJ1-1; D remains ambiguous. Trimming removed 7 bases from V and 1 base from J, with 13 bases in between. CDR3 size: 14 residues. Per germline, CDR1 MNHNS and CDR2 SASEGT. This chain's CDR3 is CASMLYFRNTEAFF. As DNA, the CDR3 is TGTGCCAGCATGCTCTATTTTAGGAACACTGAAGCTTTCTTT.

The chain carries TRBV6-5 and TRBJ2-1, with TRBD2 as a possible D gene (6 bases). Trimming stripped 0 bases from V and 6 bases from J, with 9 bases between. This CDR3 spans 14 amino acids. Germline loops: CDR1 MNHEY, CDR2 SVGAGI. CDR3 amino acids: CASSYSNGGNEQFF. CDR3 in DNA: TGTGCCAGCAGTTACTCGAACGGGGGCAATGAGCAGTTCTTC.

The chain has TRBV19 and TRBJ2-1; 9 positions agree with TRBD1. The CDR3 runs 16 residues. Germline V gene sequence: CDR1 LNHDA, CDR2 SQIVND (reference sequence). J lost 2 bases, V lost 2 bases, and 4 bases had no gene match. CDR3 sequence: CASSIQQGAAYNEQFF. CDR3 DNA: TGTGCCAGTAGTATACAACAGGGGGCAGCCTACAATGAGCAGTTCTTC.

The rearrangement joins TRBV19 to TRBJ2-6; D is undetermined. The V end was cut by 7 bases, the J end by 0 bases, with 7 bases between. From germline, CDR1 is LNHDA and CDR2 SQIVND (reference sequence). The CDR3 consists of 14 residues. CDR3 nucleotides: TGTGCCAGTATCCTCCTCTCTGGGGCCAACGTCCTGACTTTC. As protein: CASILLSGANVLTF.

V usage is TRBV12-5 and J usage is TRBJ1-1; TRBD1 aligns across 9 bases. CDR3 size: 20 residues. V was clipped by 0 bases and J by 3 bases; unmatched bases: 17. CDR1 is LGHNT, CDR2 FRNRAP, per germline. DNA for the CDR3: TGTGCTAGTGGTTTGGTACCAGATGGGACAGGGACGTTAGAGGACACTGAAGCTTTCTTT. This codes for CASGLVPDGTGTLEDTEAFF.

The rearrangement uses TRBV10-3 and TRBJ2-2; 8 nucleotides align to TRBD2. The CDR3 has 14 amino acids. V was pared by 8 bases and J by 2 bases, with 4 bases of the junction left unmatched. CDR1 and CDR2 from the germline V gene are ENHRY and SYGVKD. The CDR3 DNA follows: TGTGCCATCCAAGCGGGAGTAAACACCGGGGAGCTGTTTTTT. The encoded protein is CAIQAGVNTGELFF.

The chain uses TRBV28 and TRBJ2-7, with TRBD1 matching 12 bases. The J segment lost 5 bases and the V segment lost 8 bases, leaving 7 bases of the junction unmatched. The V gene's germline CDR1 is MDHEN and CDR2 SYDVKM. CDR3 length: 14 residues. The CDR3 is CASFPGTGGHEQYF. In nucleotides, the CDR3 is TGTGCCAGCTTCCCCGGGACAGGGGGCCACGAGCAGTACTTC.

This chain uses TRBV28 with TRBJ1-1, with 7 bases identical to TRBD1. This CDR3 has 13 residues. Germline V lookup: CDR1 MDHEN, CDR2 SYDVKM. V lost 7 bases and J lost 1; bases outside the gene matches: 3. The chain's CDR3 is CASTRTGNTEAFF. CDR3 nucleotide sequence: TGTGCCAGCACCCGGACAGGGAACACTGAAGCTTTCTTT.

The CDR3 sequence is CATQQPQRRNTIYF. The CDR3 DNA reads as TGTGCCACTCAACAGCCCCAACGGAGAAACACCATATATTTT. This chain links TRBV15 with TRBJ1-3; no firm D call. Germline V gene sequence: CDR1 LNHNV, CDR2 YYDKDF (reference sequence). The length of the CDR3 is 14 residues. The germline V and J ends were trimmed by 9 bases and 5 bases, with 17 bases remaining between them.

The table lists this clone with a few counts. The genes are TRBV19 and TRBJ2-2; maybe TRBD1 (6 bases). Germline-derived CDR1 and CDR2 are LNHDA and SQIVND (reference sequence). Trimming removed 2 bases from V and 0 bases from J, with 7 bases in between. CDR3 length equals 15 residues. CDR3 sequence: CASSISGANTGELFF. CDR3 in DNA: TGTGCCAGTAGTATATCAGGGGCGAACACCGGGGAGCTGTTTTTT.

This chain joins TRBV7-2 and TRBJ2-7; 9 bases line up with TRBD1. This CDR3 is built from 16 residues. CDR1 and CDR2 from the germline V gene are SGHTA and FQGNSA. The V gene end was trimmed by 2 bases and the J gene end by 5 bases; junction bases not matched to a gene: 10. Written as DNA, the CDR3 is TGTGCCAGCAGCTTAAAACCTCCGGACAGGGGCGACGAGCAGTACTTC. It specifies CASSLKPPDRGDEQYF.

The V and J genes are TRBV9 and TRBJ2-5; maybe TRBD2 (6 bases). The CDR3 has 14 amino acids. Per the germline V gene, CDR1 is SGDLS and CDR2 is YYNGEE. V shed 1 base and J shed 4 bases, with 11 bases lying between them. CDR3: CASSVTAGRETQYF. CDR3 DNA: TGTGCCAGCAGCGTAACGGCGGGAAGAGAGACCCAGTACTTC.